Presented here are 17 T cell receptor beta chains from one specimen sequenced in a study of regulatory T cells in long-lasting Graves disease. Time point: persistent/refractory GD, antithyroid drugs over 5 years with positive TRAb. Following extraction of RNA from PBMCs, that RNA was used to make the TCR library. Researchers made TCR beta libraries by using iRepertoire HTBI primers and running Arm-PCR on CDR3 regions. TCRdb re-called the multiplex PCR reads with MiXCR, one entry per CDR3 protein. The sample comprises 600,000 to 800,000 distinct CDR3 sequences, around 30% of which are singletons, and roughly 46% rests with the top ten. The source was peripheral blood mononuclear cells (PBMCs), collected when the disease was refractory, from a patient treated with antithyroid drugs. Receptors originate from a female donor with Graves disease.

The chain uses TRBV12-3 or TRBV12-4 and TRBJ1-5; 8 bases map to TRBD1. The junction had 8 bases not matched to a gene; V was cut back by 6 bases and J by 4 bases. CDR3 length equals 15 residues. This chain's CDR3 is CASSLRQGTNQPQHF. CDR3 nucleotide sequence: TGTGCCAGCAGCCTTAGACAGGGGACGAATCAGCCCCAGCATTTT.

This clonotype was detected ten times or more. The V call is TRBV28, the J call TRBJ1-2; D is perhaps TRBD1 (5 bases). CDR1 is MDHEN, CDR2 SYDVKM, per germline. The CDR3 length is 15 residues. Trimming left V 4 bases short and J 6 bases short, with 18 bases between. The CDR3 coding sequence is TGTGCCAGCAGTTCGTCAACGGGGGGAGGCGATGGCTACACCTTC. Its protein is CASSSSTGGGDGYTF.

The gene calls are TRBV27 and TRBJ2-7, with 7 bases aligning to TRBD2. Germline CDR1 MNHEY, CDR2 SMNVEV (reference sequence). There are 13 residues in the CDR3. V trimming: 2 bases; J trimming: 7 bases; junction bases outside the gene matches: 5. For the CDR3, the DNA is TGTGCCAGCAGTTTAGCGGGAGCGTGGGAGCAGTACTTC. It is translated as CASSLAGAWEQYF.

With regard to this clonotype: Germline is not matched at one junction end, which may reflect a read error. The chain combines TRBV3-1 with TRBJ2-1; perhaps TRBD2 as D (6 bases). The CDR3 runs to 11 residues. The germline V gene has CDR1 LGHDT and CDR2 YNNKEL (reference sequence). DNA of the CDR3: TGTGCCAGCAGGAGAGCGGGTGAGCGGTTCTTC. Its protein is CASRRAGERFF.

This clonotype was recorded many times. The rearrangement links TRBV28 to TRBJ2-5; maybe TRBD1 (6 bases). The V end was cut by 7 bases, the J end by 5 bases, with 17 bases between. CDR1 MDHEN and CDR2 SYDVKM come from the germline V gene. The CDR3 covers 14 residues. Here the CDR3 reads CASTQGGPGETQYF. CDR3 sequence (DNA): TGTGCCAGCACCCAAGGGGGACCAGGGGAGACCCAGTACTTC.

Written as DNA, the CDR3 is TGTGCCAGCAGTCCCCAGTCACAACTGAACACTGAAGCTTTCTTT. The encoded protein is CASSPQSQLNTEAFF. The chain uses TRBV6-1 and TRBJ1-1; D unclear. V lost 5 bases and J 0 bases, leaving 13 bases between the germline ends. The germline V gene has CDR1 MNHNS and CDR2 SASEGT. The CDR3 runs 15 residues.

There are many counts of this clonotype. In nucleotides, the CDR3 is TGTGCTAGTGGTTTAAACAGGGTCTTCTACGAGCAGTACTTC. This gives the protein CASGLNRVFYEQYF. V gene TRBV12-5 combines with J gene TRBJ2-7, with a tentative D call TRBD1 (6 bases). This CDR3 spans 14 amino acids. The germline V gene encodes CDR1 LGHNT and CDR2 FRNRAP. The germline V and J ends were trimmed by 3 bases and 3 bases, with 12 bases remaining between them.

This clonotype was detected a few times. This sequence joins TRBV7-2 and TRBJ1-6, with a tentative D call TRBD1 (5 bases). Germline V gives CDR1 SGHTA, CDR2 FQGNSA. This CDR3 has 15 residues. Trimming took off 2 bases at V and 6 bases at J, with 11 bases between the two ends. The CDR3 DNA reads as TGTGCCAGCAGCTTAAGCCGGGACTCTAATTCACCCCTCCACTTT. Amino acid sequence: CASSLSRDSNSPLHF.

This clonotype has just a few counts. V and J are TRBV30 and TRBJ2-7, with TRBD2 matching over 7 bases. Per the germline V gene, CDR1 is GTSNPN and CDR2 is SVGIG (reference sequence). CDR3 length equals 14 residues. Trimming at V came to 0 bases and at J to 1 base, leaving 3 bases not matched to a gene. The CDR3 region is CAWSVSSGSYEQYF. The CDR3, as DNA: TGTGCCTGGAGTGTGTCTAGCGGTTCCTACGAGCAGTACTTC.

This sequence joins TRBV29-1 and TRBJ1-2; TRBD1 matches at 9 bases. Germline assignment: CDR1 SQVTM and CDR2 ANQGSEA. The CDR3 extends over 12 amino acids. V dropped 4 bases and J dropped 8; count of bases not matched to a gene: 5. The CDR3, as DNA: TGCAGCGTTGGGGGACAGGGCCAGGGCTACACCTTC. This gives the protein CSVGGQGQGYTF.

The CDR3 spells CASSPQAGRGNEQFF. The CDR3 region has the DNA TGTGCCAGCAGCCCCCAGGCAGGGAGGGGCAATGAGCAGTTCTTC. The V call is TRBV11-2, the J call TRBJ2-1; 7 nucleotides align to TRBD2. In germline, CDR1 is SGHAT, CDR2 FQNNGV. The CDR3 spans 15 residues. The ends lost 5 bases at V and 6 bases at J; junction bases unmatched: 10.

This clonotype was seen repeatedly, ten times or more. The chain employs TRBV5-1 and TRBJ1-1; D gene unclear. Germline CDR1 is SGHRS and CDR2 is YFSETQ. V lost 1 base and J 0 bases, leaving 13 bases between the germline ends. The CDR3 consists of 16 residues. The CDR3 DNA follows: TGCGCCAGCAGCTTGTTCCCTATCGGAATGAACACTGAAGCTTTCTTT. Translation: CASSLFPIGMNTEAFF.

J is TRBJ2-1 and V is TRBV12-3 or TRBV12-4, with 7 nucleotides matching TRBD1. This CDR3 comprises 12 residues. Trimming cost V 3 bases and J 13 bases; bases outside gene matches: 6. The CDR3 reads CASSFQGDLQFF. The DNA of the CDR3 is TGTGCCAGCAGTTTCCAGGGGGATCTTCAGTTCTTC.

This clonotype turned up a few times. The genes are TRBV28 and TRBJ1-4, with D maybe TRBD1 (6 bases). The V end lost 7 bases, the J end lost 5 bases, and 14 bases lay between the germline ends. The germline V gene encodes CDR1 MDHEN and CDR2 SYDVKM. The CDR3 has 14 residues. CDR3 amino acids: CASTLGQGNEKLFF. In nucleotides, the CDR3 is TGTGCCAGCACCCTGGGGCAGGGGAATGAAAAACTGTTTTTT.

This clonotype turned up a few times. The chain joins TRBV25-1 to TRBJ1-2; D not resolved. Per germline, CDR1 MGHDK and CDR2 SYGVNS. The CDR3 is 13 amino acids. The germline V and J ends were trimmed by 6 bases and 6 bases, with 14 bases remaining between them. For the CDR3, the DNA is TGTGCCAGCAGCGCCGCCATGGTTGATGGCTACACCTTC. It is translated as CASSAAMVDGYTF.

The rearrangement joins TRBV12-3 or TRBV12-4 to TRBJ2-4, with 8 bases fitting TRBD2. The ends lost 2 bases at V and 2 bases at J; junction bases unmatched: 5. CDR3 length: 16 amino acids. The CDR3 reads CASSLSRSGTKNIQYF. As DNA, the CDR3 is TGTGCCAGCAGTTTAAGTCGTAGCGGGACCAAAAACATTCAGTACTTC.

This clonotype was found a few times. The rearrangement joins TRBV20-1 to TRBJ2-4; D may be TRBD2 (5 bases). Germline CDR1 DFQATT, CDR2 SNEGSKA (reference sequence). The CDR3 has 15 residues. Trimming shortened V by 0 bases and J by 0 bases, and 9 bases separated the two germline ends. The DNA for the CDR3 is TGCAGTGCTAGAGATACCGGACTAGCCAAAAACATTCAGTACTTC. It codes for CSARDTGLAKNIQYF.